A selection of T cell receptor beta chains follows, all from one sample in a study of read filtering for tumor transcriptome and immune sequencing. TCRdb used MiXCR to reprocess the reads, holding one entry per CDR3 protein. The data contain 90,000 to 95,000 distinct CDR3 sequences, about a fifth of them singletons. Material: a population of CD138-negative cells sorted from bone marrow. The receptors shown here come from a donor at least 40 years old with multiple myeloma. Each CDR3 is given without its conserved first and last residue. Each record gives: V gene, J gene, clone size, CDR3 protein. Clone size is shown for a subset of rows, as once, few, many or a class of expanded clone.

TRBV5-1	TRBJ2-5	many	ASSYGLAGGGGETQY
TRBV5-1	TRBJ1-5	many	ASSFSGGNQPQH
TRBV7-9	TRBJ1-5	few	ASSDRWDQPQH
TRBV2	TRBJ1-1	NA	ASSSDGAEAF
TRBV7-9	TRBJ2-5	once	AISRDRGNTETQY
TRBV9	TRBJ2-1	NA	ASSASGTPSNNEQF
TRBV3-1	TRBJ1-1	many	ASSLLQGSGTEAF
TRBV5-1	TRBJ2-7	many	ASSLRAGIHEQY
TRBV6-5	TRBJ2-3	many	ASSPGVAGGTDTQY
TRBV27	TRBJ2-3	many	ASSLYGSGGGAQDTQY
TRBV12-2	TRBJ1-1	many	ASRSPRRNTEAF
TRBV20-1	TRBJ2-7	few	SAWTGASYEQY
TRBV11-1	TRBJ1-1	many	ASSLGQRNTEAF
TRBV29-1	TRBJ1-1	NA	SVRDGYAEAF
TRBV14	TRBJ2-1	few	ASSRLGVYNEQF
TRBV3-1	TRBJ1-1	NA	ASSRKGVEEAF
TRBV7-6	TRBJ2-7	many	ASSLAAGVGEQY
TRBV23-1	TRBJ2-5	few	ASSQSGGPDQETQY
TRBV28	TRBJ2-3	many	ASSLQGGPDTQY
TRBV12-3/TRBV12-4	TRBJ1-1	NA	ASRLDLNTEPF
TRBV3-1	TRBJ1-1	many	ASSQDPTLNTEAF
TRBV6-2/TRBV6-3	TRBJ1-1	NA	ASKIAPNTEAF
TRBV4-1	TRBJ2-5	many	ASSPPEASETQY
TRBV2	TRBJ2-2	many	ASRLQGLKAGELF
TRBV5-1	TRBJ2-4	NA	ASSSTTGSKNIQY
TRBV29-1	TRBJ1-1	many	SVEGLGGAITEAF
TRBV6-2/TRBV6-3	TRBJ1-1	many	ASSSLGGGGPRTEAF
TRBV6-4	TRBJ2-2	few	ASSRVGGTGELF
TRBV5-1	TRBJ2-1	many	ASSLAGTSGYRSLGNEQF
TRBV28	TRBJ2-7	many	ASSPPDTYEQY
TRBV18	TRBJ2-1	many	ASSRDQNNEQF
TRBV20-1	TRBJ2-2	NA	SARDWGANTGELF
TRBV3-1	TRBJ2-5	many	ASSQGDRQETQY
TRBV7-9	TRBJ2-1	many	ASKKTGYNEQF
TRBV5-1	TRBJ2-1	many	ASSLAALNEQF
TRBV5-1	TRBJ1-2	NA	ASSLGGGEVNYGYT
TRBV29-1	TRBJ1-2	many	SVQGQGRFDGYT
TRBV14	TRBJ1-4	many	ASSPAGLNEKLF
TRBV10-2	TRBJ2-7	many	ASEKPGTGSYEQY
TRBV7-8	TRBJ2-3	NA	ASSRKRPAGGVSMQY
TRBV18	TRBJ2-3	few	ASSPPSGATDTQY
TRBV7-8	TRBJ1-5	many	ASSPNRGSGHQPQH
TRBV20-1	TRBJ2-1	many	SARRGAYNEQF
TRBV4-1	TRBJ1-1	many	ASSQTPPGQVNTEAF
TRBV2	TRBJ2-7	NA	ASSDAAFEQY
TRBV9	TRBJ1-1	many	ASSVIKEGVRNTEAF
TRBV7-9	TRBJ1-6	many	ASSITGDSPLH
TRBV28	TRBJ2-5	few	ASSWSDRGGQTQY
TRBV2	TRBJ1-1	many	ASTIRRGAVNTEAF
TRBV12-3/TRBV12-4	TRBJ1-1	many	ASSPQSTEAF
TRBV20-1	TRBJ1-6	once	STKRKANHNSPLH
TRBV29-1	TRBJ2-7	many	SVARTGDIYEQY
TRBV28	TRBJ2-5	NA	ASSSSGETQY
TRBV29-1	TRBJ1-3	NA	SATGFGNTIY